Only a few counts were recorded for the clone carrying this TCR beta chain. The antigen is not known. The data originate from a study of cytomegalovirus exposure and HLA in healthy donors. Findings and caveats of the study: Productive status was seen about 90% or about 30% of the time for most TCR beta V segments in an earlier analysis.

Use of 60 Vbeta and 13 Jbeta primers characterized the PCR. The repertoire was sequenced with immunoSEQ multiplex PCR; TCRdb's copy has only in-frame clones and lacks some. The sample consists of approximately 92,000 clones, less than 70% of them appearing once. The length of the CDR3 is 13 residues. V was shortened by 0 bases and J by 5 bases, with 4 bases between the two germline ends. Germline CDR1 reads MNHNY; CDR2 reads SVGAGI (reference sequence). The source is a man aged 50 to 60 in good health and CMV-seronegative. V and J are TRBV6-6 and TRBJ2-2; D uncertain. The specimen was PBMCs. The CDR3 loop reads CASSYSRTGELFF. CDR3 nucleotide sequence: TGTGCCAGCAGTTACTCGAGAACCGGGGAGCTGTTTTTT.